A selection of T cell receptor beta chains follows, all from one sample in a study of blood T cell repertoires in COVID-19. Here immunoSEQ multiplex PCR was the method, and the copy in TCRdb shows in-frame clones only, minus some. The table includes about 140,000 clones, roughly 79% detected once. The sequenced material came from peripheral blood. These receptors were obtained from a human donor in a cohort sampled during active COVID-19. Each CDR3 is given with its conserved first and last residue. A D gene is named only where the DNA matches it firmly. Clone sizes are given selectively: once, few, many, or a class where the clone is expanded.

>TRBJ1-1|TRBD1|TRBV28|-
CASSTTGGTTEAFF
TGTGCCAGCAGTACGACAGGGGGGACGACTGAAGCTTTCTTT
>TRBJ2-5|TRBD2|TRBV28|-
CASSPGTRQETQYF
TGTGCCAGCAGTCCCGGGACTAGACAAGAGACCCAGTACTTC
>TRBJ1-1|-|TRBV4-3|-
CASSSDRNTEAFF
TGCGCCAGCAGCTCAGACAGGAACACTGAAGCTTTCTTT
>TRBJ2-2|TRBD2|TRBV5-5|-
CASSPPLAGGTGELFF
TGTGCCAGCAGCCCCCCACTAGCGGGAGGGACCGGGGAGCTGTTTTTT
>TRBJ2-3|TRBD1|TRBV7-2|-
CASSFSGDRSLSDTQYF
TGTGCCAGCAGTTTCTCTGGGGACAGGTCCCTATCAGATACGCAGTATTTT
>TRBJ1-6|-|TRBV25-1|-
CASSESGVGVLHF
TGTGCCAGCAGTGAATCCGGGGTGGGAGTCCTCCACTTT
>TRBJ1-1|-|TRBV5-4|few
CASSLDMSGNTEAFF
TGTGCCAGCAGCTTGGATATGTCAGGGAACACTGAAGCTTTCTTT
>TRBJ2-1|TRBD2|TRBV18|few
CASSPIAGFGSREQFF
TGTGCCAGCTCCCCCATAGCGGGATTTGGGTCAAGGGAGCAGTTCTTC
>TRBJ2-7|TRBD2|TRBV7-2|-
CASSFEREGLEQYF
TGTGCCAGCAGCTTTGAGCGGGAGGGCCTGGAGCAGTACTTC
>TRBJ2-7|TRBD2|TRBV27|-
CASSSAGAPPEQYF
TGTGCCAGCAGTTCAGCGGGAGCCCCTCCCGAGCAGTACTTC
>TRBJ1-1|TRBD1|TRBV7-8|-
CASSEGQYYTEAFF
TGTGCCAGCAGCGAGGGACAGTACTACACTGAAGCTTTCTTT
>TRBJ2-3|TRBD2|TRBV7-9|-
CASSLKTGTSRLDTQYF
TGTGCCAGCAGCCTAAAAACCGGGACTAGCCGTCTAGATACGCAGTATTTT
>TRBJ2-1|TRBD1|TRBV7-9|-
CASSLDWTGGRNEQFF
TGTGCCAGCAGCTTAGACTGGACAGGGGGAAGGAATGAGCAGTTCTTC
>TRBJ2-1|-|TRBV19|-
CASSIRWDSAYNEQFF
TGTGCCAGTAGTATCCGTTGGGACTCCGCCTACAATGAGCAGTTCTTC
>TRBJ2-7|-|TRBV2|-
CASKLSRSTEQYF
TGTGCCAGCAAATTGTCACGAAGCACCGAGCAGTACTTC
>TRBJ1-1|-|TRBV6-5|-
CASSYRWDSKNTEAFF
TGTGCCAGCAGTTACCGGTGGGACTCCAAGAACACTGAAGCTTTCTTT
>TRBJ1-2|-|TRBV27|-
CASSGGAKQGEIYGYTF
TGTGCCAGCTCCGGGGGGGCTAAACAGGGAGAGATCTATGGCTACACCTTC
>TRBJ2-6|TRBD2|TRBV19|few
CASSSGTSGSSGANVLTF
TGTGCCAGTAGTTCGGGGACTAGCGGAAGCTCTGGGGCCAACGTCCTGACTTTC
>TRBJ2-1|-|TRBV5-4|-
CASSYIASSYNEQFF
TGTGCCAGCAGCTACATAGCGAGCTCCTACAATGAGCAGTTCTTC
>TRBJ1-2|-|TRBV3-1/TRBV3-2|-
CASSQDLSGYGYTF
TGTGCCAGCAGCCAAGATCTGTCGGGGTATGGCTACACCTTC
>TRBJ2-7|TRBD1|TRBV6-2/TRBV6-3|-
CASSPPGQGSYEQYF
TGTGCCAGCAGTCCCCCTGGACAGGGCTCCTACGAGCAGTACTTC
>TRBJ1-2|-|TRBV6-5|-
CASTQRARVIYGYTF
TGTGCCAGCACCCAAAGAGCCAGGGTGATCTATGGCTACACCTTC
>TRBJ2-3|TRBD2|TRBV14|-
CASSQGLRTSGKTDTQYF
TGTGCCAGCAGCCAGGGACTTCGTACTAGCGGGAAAACAGATACGCAGTATTTT
>TRBJ2-2|-|TRBV9|few
CASSVDVGVNTGELFF
TGTGCCAGCAGCGTCGATGTCGGAGTGAACACCGGGGAGCTGTTTTTT
>TRBJ1-5|-|TRBV18|-
CASSSGGNQPQHF
TGTGCCAGCTCATCGGGGGGCAATCAGCCCCAGCATTTT
>TRBJ1-4|TRBD1|TRBV28|once
CASSLPTWTGKIEKLFF
TGTGCCAGCAGTTTACCTACCTGGACAGGGAAGATTGAAAAACTGTTTTTT
>TRBJ2-7|TRBD2|TRBV5-6|-
CASSLLAGGPRYEQYF
TGTGCCAGCAGCTTGCTAGCGGGAGGGCCACGCTACGAGCAGTACTTC